One and the same sample provided the 19 T cell receptor beta chains below, sequenced in a study of cytomegalovirus exposure and HLA in healthy donors. With 60 Vbeta and 13 Jbeta primers, the PCR was carried out. Clones were sequenced by immunoSEQ multiplex PCR, and TCRdb holds only the in-frame ones, with some missing. The repertoire has approximately 260,000 clones, 92% of them found once; the top ten carry about 1.7%. Sequenced material: PBMCs. These receptors were collected from a girl aged 2-10 years in good health and CMV-seronegative.

This clone was seen a few times. This sequence joins TRBV7-7 and TRBJ1-1, with D perhaps TRBD1 (5 bases). The CDR3 contains 15 residues. Germline V lookup: CDR1 SSHAT, CDR2 FNYEAQ (reference sequence). V was trimmed by 5 bases and J by 1 base, leaving 14 bases between them. The CDR3 spells CASSPYGGKNTEAFF. DNA for the CDR3: TGTGCCAGCAGCCCGTACGGGGGGAAGAACACTGAAGCTTTCTTT.

The chain uses TRBV5-5 and TRBJ2-7, with 7 bases fitting TRBD2. V trimming: 4 bases; J trimming: 2 bases; junction bases outside the gene matches: 15. The CDR3 has 17 residues. CDR1 SGHKS and CDR2 YYEKEE come from the germline V gene (reference sequence). CDR3 in DNA: TGTGCCAGCAGCCCTTCCCAGGGCGGGAGATCGACCTACGAGCAGTACTTC. As protein: CASSPSQGGRSTYEQYF.

The gene calls are TRBV2 and TRBJ2-5, with D possibly being TRBD1 (5 bases). Trimming shortened V by 6 bases and J by 0 bases, and 5 bases separated the two germline ends. The CDR3 is 12 amino acids. The germline V gene encodes CDR1 SNHLY and CDR2 FYNNEI. The CDR3: CASRDNQETQYF. Written as DNA, the CDR3 is TGTGCCAGCAGGGACAACCAAGAGACCCAGTACTTC.

This clone is a singleton in its sample. The chain joins TRBV10-2 to TRBJ1-2; 7 bases agree with TRBD1. Germline V lookup: CDR1 WSHSY, CDR2 SAAADI. V was pared by 3 bases and J by 3 bases, with 7 bases of the junction left unmatched. The CDR3 runs 15 residues. Written as DNA, the CDR3 is TGCGCCAGCAGTGACACGACAGGGCCTGACTATGGCTACACCTTC. It yields the protein CASSDTTGPDYGYTF.

The V call is TRBV7-9, the J call TRBJ1-2; D is uncertain. The CDR3 extends over 16 amino acids. Germline CDR1 is SEHNR and CDR2 is FQNEAQ (reference sequence). The ends were cut back, 4 bases at V and 0 bases at J, with 15 bases in the middle. CDR3 bases: TGTGCCAGCAGCTCCCCTATTAGATTGGCTAACTATGGCTACACCTTC. It encodes CASSSPIRLANYGYTF.

The chain uses TRBV11-2 and TRBJ1-1; D may be TRBD1 (5 bases). The CDR3 loop spans 16 amino acids. Germline CDR1 and CDR2: SGHAT and FQNNGV. Trimming removed 7 bases from V and 2 bases from J, with 20 bases in between. CDR3 in amino acids: CASKLGHETTNTEAFF. CDR3 in DNA: TGTGCCAGCAAACTGGGGCACGAGACCACCAACACTGAAGCTTTCTTT.

V usage is TRBV6-5 and J usage is TRBJ1-2, with 12 nucleotides matching TRBD1. This CDR3 spans 15 amino acids. Trimming cost V 7 bases and J 7 bases; bases outside gene matches: 10. The V gene's germline CDR1 is MNHEY and CDR2 SVGAGI. The CDR3 is CASKLGTGGACGYTF. The CDR3 DNA is TGTGCCAGCAAGTTGGGGACAGGGGGCGCATGTGGCTACACCTTC.

The V and J genes are TRBV28 and TRBJ2-3, with 10 positions matching TRBD2. This CDR3 is built from 14 residues. V shed 5 bases, J shed 4 bases, and the junction held 3 bases outside the gene matches. Germline loops: CDR1 MDHEN, CDR2 SYDVKM. CDR3 coding DNA: TGTGCCAGCAGTCTAGCGGGGGTACCAGATACGCAGTATTTT. Translated, it gives CASSLAGVPDTQYF.

CDR3: CASSRDYRNRDTQYF. The CDR3 DNA sequence: TGTGCCAGCAGCCGAGATTACAGGAATAGAGATACGCAGTATTTT. V gene TRBV7-6 combines with J gene TRBJ2-3; weak D call: TRBD1 (5 bases). The CDR3 totals 15 residues. CDR1 SGHVS and CDR2 FNYEAQ come from the germline V gene. V lost 5 bases to trimming and J lost 5 bases, with 17 bases between them.

This clone was observed once. The genes are TRBV9 and TRBJ2-2; 9 nucleotides match TRBD1. This CDR3 is 16 amino acids long. The V gene end was trimmed by 2 bases and the J gene end by 3 bases; junction bases not matched to a gene: 5. Germline loops: CDR1 SGDLS, CDR2 YYNGEE. CDR3: CASSVNRGQDTGELFF. CDR3 in DNA: TGTGCCAGCAGCGTCAACAGGGGGCAGGACACCGGGGAGCTGTTTTTT.

This sequence joins TRBV7-9 and TRBJ2-5; 8 bases fit TRBD2. Unmatched junction bases numbered 9, after V lost 4 bases and J lost 5 bases. The CDR3 is 15 residues long. Per the germline V gene, CDR1 is SEHNR and CDR2 is FQNEAQ (reference sequence). CDR3 loop: CASSSIGGARETQYF. In DNA, the CDR3 is TGTGCCAGCAGCTCCATCGGGGGGGCCCGCGAGACCCAGTACTTC.

The V gene is TRBV5-8, the J gene TRBJ1-6; tentative D call: TRBD1 (6 bases). V lost 6 bases and J 6 bases, leaving 10 bases between the germline ends. This CDR3 is built from 13 residues. Germline V lookup: CDR1 SGHTS, CDR2 YDEGEE. The CDR3: CASTGDGNSPLHF. The DNA of the CDR3 is TGTGCCAGCACAGGGGATGGTAATTCACCCCTCCACTTT.

The rearrangement joins TRBV9 to TRBJ2-3, with 13 bases lining up with TRBD2. After removal of 2 bases from V and 6 bases from J, the junction contained 6 bases not matched to a gene. This CDR3 is built from 16 residues. Germline V lookup: CDR1 SGDLS, CDR2 YYNGEE. CDR3 coding DNA: TGTGCCAGCAGCGTCGGACTAGCGGGGGTGAGGGATACGCAGTATTTT. Translated: CASSVGLAGVRDTQYF.

The V gene is TRBV9, the J gene TRBJ1-1; D possibly corresponds to TRBD1 (5 bases). V was cut by 7 bases and J by 0 bases, with 13 bases left in between. The CDR3 loop spans 14 amino acids. Germline values: CDR1 SGDLS, CDR2 YYNGEE. CDR3 bases: TGTGCCAGCCGGACAAGCGCCATGAACACTGAAGCTTTCTTT. This codes for CASRTSAMNTEAFF.

V gene TRBV15 combines with J gene TRBJ1-2; 10 positions agree with TRBD1. Looked up from germline, CDR1 is LNHNV and CDR2 is YYDKDF (reference sequence). This CDR3 spans 14 amino acids. J was trimmed by 8 bases and V by 2 bases; bases with no gene match: 5. Written as DNA, the CDR3 is TGTGCCACCAGCAGACCCGACAGGGGGCAAGGCTACACCTTC. This gives the protein CATSRPDRGQGYTF. Complete variable domain (other parts from reference TRBV15 and TRBJ1-2): DAMVIQNPRYQVTQFGKPVTLSCSQTLNHNVMYWYQQKSSQAPKLLFHYYDKDFNNEADTPDNFQSRRPNTSFCFLDIRSPGLGDTAMYLCATSRPDRGQGYTFGSGTRLTVV.

The chain recombines TRBV7-9 with TRBJ2-5, with D possibly matching TRBD1 (5 bases). Germline CDR1 SEHNR, CDR2 FQNEAQ (reference sequence). V was trimmed by 6 bases and J by 5 bases, leaving 16 bases between them. This CDR3 region has 14 residues. CDR3: CASSTRTYLETQYF. The CDR3 coding sequence is TGTGCCAGCAGTACAAGGACATACCTGGAGACCCAGTACTTC.

This clone has only one observation. This rearrangement joins TRBV28 to TRBJ2-3, with D uncertain. This CDR3 contains 14 residues. Germline CDR1 is MDHEN and CDR2 is SYDVKM. The V gene lost 5 bases and the J gene lost 3 bases, with 12 bases spanning the gap. The CDR3 reads CASSDTILTDTQYF. In DNA form, the CDR3 reads TGTGCCAGCAGTGACACGATTTTAACAGATACGCAGTATTTT.

The rearrangement links TRBV6-5 to TRBJ2-2, with a tentative D call TRBD1 (5 bases). Deletions cut 4 bases from V and 3 bases from J, with 12 bases between. The germline CDR1 and CDR2 sequences are MNHEY and SVGAGI. This CDR3 has 15 residues. CDR3 sequence reads: CASSFGHAHTGELFF. Here the CDR3 DNA reads TGTGCCAGCAGTTTCGGACACGCTCACACCGGGGAGCTGTTTTTT.

This chain joins TRBV5-4 and TRBJ1-4, with D perhaps TRBD1 (5 bases). CDR1 and CDR2 from the germline V gene are SGHNT and YYREEE (reference sequence). The V gene lost 6 bases and the J gene lost 0 bases, with 15 bases spanning the gap. This CDR3 is built from 16 residues. The CDR3, as DNA: TGTGCCAGCACCACCGACGGGGGAGCAACTAATGAAAAACTGTTTTTT. Translation gives CASTTDGGATNEKLFF.